This entry is about one TCR beta chain. The antigen is unknown. It may be a read error: a sequence one base away is much more abundant. These data belong to a study of T cell repertoires in cytomegalovirus infection. Study information: CMV epitopes used comprised recently identified HLA-C-restricted ones and well-studied HLA-B-restricted ones. Indications came from public TCR beta signatures; they pointed to CMV infection and to a matching HLA type.

Whole-study findings and limits: CMV-specific HLA-C-restricted TCR beta clonotypes dominated the ex vivo response.

The CDR3 spans 17 residues. V was trimmed by 3 bases and J by 3 bases, leaving 17 bases between them. CDR1 MGHRA and CDR2 YSYEKL come from the germline V gene. TCRdb itself ran the reads through MiXCR, one entry per CDR3 protein. This table holds more than 75,000 distinct CDR3 sequences, 25% to 30% found once. The chain couples TRBV4-1 to TRBJ2-2, with D perhaps matching TRBD2 (7 bases). Sequencing was performed on CD8+ T cells from cultured PBMCs, taken from culture after CMV antigen stimulation. The receptor comes from a human donor in good health (CMV status not recorded). Some clones in this sample may be carry-over from other donors' samples. The CDR3 DNA reads as TGCGCCAGCAGCCATGAAGGGGGGGTCCGGTACACCGGGGAGCTGTTTTTT. Translation: CASSHEGGVRYTGELFF.